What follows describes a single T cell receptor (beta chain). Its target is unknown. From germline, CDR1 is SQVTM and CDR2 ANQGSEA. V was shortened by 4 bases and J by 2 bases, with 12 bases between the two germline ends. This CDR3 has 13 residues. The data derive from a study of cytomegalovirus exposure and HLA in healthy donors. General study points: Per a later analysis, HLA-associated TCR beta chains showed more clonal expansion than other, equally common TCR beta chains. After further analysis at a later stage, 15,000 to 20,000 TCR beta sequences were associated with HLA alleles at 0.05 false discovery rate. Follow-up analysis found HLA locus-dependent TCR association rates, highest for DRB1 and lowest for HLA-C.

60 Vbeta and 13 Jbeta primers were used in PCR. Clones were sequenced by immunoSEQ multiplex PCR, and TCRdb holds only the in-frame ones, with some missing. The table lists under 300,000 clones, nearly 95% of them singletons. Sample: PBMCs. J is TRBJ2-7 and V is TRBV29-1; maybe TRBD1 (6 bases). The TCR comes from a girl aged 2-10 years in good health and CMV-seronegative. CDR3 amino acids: CSVADQGPYEQYF. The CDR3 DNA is TGCAGCGTTGCGGATCAGGGGCCCTACGAGCAGTACTTC.